This T cell receptor beta chain was sequenced for a study of T cell changes during pregnancy in multiple sclerosis. This clone was seen a single time. CDR3 length: 13 residues. The V and J ends lost 2 bases and 5 bases respectively, with 9 bases between them. CDR1 is LNHDA and CDR2 is SQIVND in the germline V gene (reference sequence). Assay: immunoSEQ multiplex PCR; the TCRdb copy retains only in-frame clones and omits some. The sample carries fewer than 40,000 clones, 90% recorded once. This sample comprised CD8+ T cells from peripheral blood mononuclear cells, obtained before pregnancy. This receptor was taken from a female donor with multiple sclerosis, enrolled in a pregnancy study. The chain joins TRBV19 to TRBJ1-1; possibly TRBD1 for D (5 bases). The CDR3 nucleotides read TGTGCCAGTAGTATAAGCCAGGGAACTGAAGCTTTCTTT. Amino acids: CASSISQGTEAFF.